Here is one T cell receptor (beta chain) with its context. Its antigen is as yet unknown. Here immunoSEQ multiplex PCR was the method, and the copy in TCRdb shows in-frame clones only, minus some. The sample consists of roughly 30,000 clones, about 59% of them appearing once. The V gene's germline CDR1 is SGDLS and CDR2 YYNGEE. CDR3 length: 15 residues. The J segment lost 6 bases and the V segment lost 4 bases, leaving 5 bases of the junction unmatched. This specimen belongs to a study of early stage breast cancer tumors. Across the study: Most invasive tumors, about 75% of the 16, were ER+/PR+/HER2-.

Findings and caveats of the study: Enriched TCRB sequences shared across patients were mostly commonly generated sequences.

The sequenced sample consisted of breast tumor tissue. The chain links TRBV9 to TRBJ2-1; 12 positions match TRBD2. The sequence was obtained from a person in their fifties with breast cancer. CDR3 in DNA: TGTGCCAGCAGCACGACTAGCGGGAGTTTCAATGAGCAGTTCTTC. It translates to CASSTTSGSFNEQFF.